Here is one T cell receptor (beta chain) with its context. The source of the sample is a study of blood T cell repertoires in COVID-19. Study background: Acute and convalescent COVID-19 specimens originated in the United States, Italy and Spain. Sources were T cells, B-cell-depleted T cells, or PBMCs; the material itself was cDNA or gDNA.

V was clipped by 1 base and J by 2 bases; unmatched bases: 2. The CDR3 spans 14 residues. The germline V gene has CDR1 SGHRS and CDR2 YFSETQ. Authors' data handling: For nucleated cells, counts were estimated from reference gene primer amplification. TCRdb's copy holds only in-frame clones and misses some; the assay was immunoSEQ multiplex PCR. The D gene and trimming were derived from the DNA, and the V and J assignments and clone size from that table. The repertoire holds roughly 57,000 clones, with 80% to 90% as singletons. Sequencing was done on a sample of peripheral blood. The chain links TRBV5-1 to TRBJ2-7; 8 nucleotides agree with TRBD2. The receptor was derived from a man between 60 and 70 years old with active or convalescent COVID-19. The CDR3 DNA sequence: TGCGCCAGCAGCTTGATCGGGGGGGCCTACGAGCAGTACTTC. The encoded protein is CASSLIGGAYEQYF. The entire variable domain, with the rest obtained from reference TRBV5-1 and TRBJ2-7, is as follows: KAGVTQTPRYLIKTRGQQVTLSCSPISGHRSVSWYQQTPGQGLQFLFEYFSETQRNKGNFPGRFSGRQFSNSRSEMNVSTLELGDSALYLCASSLIGGAYEQYFGPGTRLTVT.